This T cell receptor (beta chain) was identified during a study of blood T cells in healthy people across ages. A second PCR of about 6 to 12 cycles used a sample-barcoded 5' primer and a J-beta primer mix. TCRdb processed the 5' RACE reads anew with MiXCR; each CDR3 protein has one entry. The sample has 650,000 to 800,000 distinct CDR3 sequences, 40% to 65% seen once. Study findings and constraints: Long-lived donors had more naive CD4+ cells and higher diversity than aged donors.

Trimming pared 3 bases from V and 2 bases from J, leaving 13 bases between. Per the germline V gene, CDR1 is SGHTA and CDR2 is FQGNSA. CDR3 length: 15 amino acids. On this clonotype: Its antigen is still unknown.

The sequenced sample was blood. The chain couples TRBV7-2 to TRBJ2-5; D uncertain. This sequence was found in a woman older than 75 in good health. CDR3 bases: TGTGCCAGCAGCTTCCAACGAGTGTATCAAGAGACCCAGTACTTC. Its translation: CASSFQRVYQETQYF.